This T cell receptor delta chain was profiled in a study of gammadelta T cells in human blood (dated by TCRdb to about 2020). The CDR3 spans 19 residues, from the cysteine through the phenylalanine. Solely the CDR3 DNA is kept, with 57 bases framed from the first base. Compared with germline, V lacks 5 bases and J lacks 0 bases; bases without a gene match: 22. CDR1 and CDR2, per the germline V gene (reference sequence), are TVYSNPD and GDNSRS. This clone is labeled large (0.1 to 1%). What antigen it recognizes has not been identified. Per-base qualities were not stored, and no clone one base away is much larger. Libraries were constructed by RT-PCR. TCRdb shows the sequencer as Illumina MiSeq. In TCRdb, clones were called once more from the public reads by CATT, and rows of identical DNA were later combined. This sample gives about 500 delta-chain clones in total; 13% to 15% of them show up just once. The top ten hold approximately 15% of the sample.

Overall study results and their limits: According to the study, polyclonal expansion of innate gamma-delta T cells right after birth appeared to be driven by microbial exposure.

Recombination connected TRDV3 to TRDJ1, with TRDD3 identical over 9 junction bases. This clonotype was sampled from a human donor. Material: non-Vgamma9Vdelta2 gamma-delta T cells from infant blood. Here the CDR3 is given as CAPSLSQGDTPSYTDKLIF. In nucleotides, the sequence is TGTGCCCCCAGCCTTTCTCAGGGGGATACCCCCTCGTACACCGATAAACTCATCTTT.